Below, one TCR beta chain is given with its context. This entry is derived from a study of T-cell reconstitution after alpha-beta-depleted transplantation in children. Unique molecular identifiers featured in how the TCRbeta library was prepared. TCRdb independently ran MiXCR on the PCR reads; one entry per CDR3 protein. The sample shows some 830,000 distinct CDR3 sequences, roughly 16% of them seen only once. CDR1 is SGHRS, CDR2 YFSETQ, per germline. CDR3 size: 17 residues. V shed 3 bases, J shed 3 bases, and the junction held 6 bases outside the gene matches. Sample: PBMCs, mostly from graft donor cells, taken 360 days after TCRalphabeta/CD19-depleted stem cell transplant. The genes are TRBV5-1 and TRBJ2-1; the match to TRBD2 covers 13 bases. This receptor was obtained from a male patient aged 10-17 years who had a stem cell transplant for acute lymphoblastic leukemia, so the T cells may come from the graft donor. The CDR3 DNA sequence: TGCGCCAGCAGCTGGGGACTAGCGGGGACAGACTACAATGAGCAGTTCTTC. The encoded protein is CASSWGLAGTDYNEQFF.